The subject of this entry is one T cell receptor (beta chain). Its antigen is not known. The sample is drawn from a study of chemoradiotherapy in HPV16-positive cancers. This CDR3 has 20 residues. Germline assignment: CDR1 LGHNA and CDR2 YNFKEQ. Unmatched junction bases numbered 13, after V lost 0 bases and J lost 0 bases. Clones were sequenced by immunoSEQ multiplex PCR, and TCRdb holds only the in-frame ones, with some missing. This table holds approximately 14,000 clones, approximately 91% found once. Findings of the study overall: In HPV16-positive patients, HPV-responsive T-cell expansion tracked better recurrence-free survival. Non-HPV-specific T cells did not expand in tumors during treatment, whereas candidate HPV-specific clones and E7-related motifs did.

The V call is TRBV4-2, the J call TRBJ2-4; 8 positions match TRBD2. The sequence derives from a human donor with HPV-associated anogenital cancer. Here the sequenced sample was blood, taken from a patient who underwent chemoradiotherapy. CDR3 protein: CASSQDPAESGGLAKNIQYF. CDR3 in DNA: TGTGCCAGCAGCCAAGATCCCGCCGAAAGCGGGGGACTAGCCAAAAACATTCAGTACTTC.